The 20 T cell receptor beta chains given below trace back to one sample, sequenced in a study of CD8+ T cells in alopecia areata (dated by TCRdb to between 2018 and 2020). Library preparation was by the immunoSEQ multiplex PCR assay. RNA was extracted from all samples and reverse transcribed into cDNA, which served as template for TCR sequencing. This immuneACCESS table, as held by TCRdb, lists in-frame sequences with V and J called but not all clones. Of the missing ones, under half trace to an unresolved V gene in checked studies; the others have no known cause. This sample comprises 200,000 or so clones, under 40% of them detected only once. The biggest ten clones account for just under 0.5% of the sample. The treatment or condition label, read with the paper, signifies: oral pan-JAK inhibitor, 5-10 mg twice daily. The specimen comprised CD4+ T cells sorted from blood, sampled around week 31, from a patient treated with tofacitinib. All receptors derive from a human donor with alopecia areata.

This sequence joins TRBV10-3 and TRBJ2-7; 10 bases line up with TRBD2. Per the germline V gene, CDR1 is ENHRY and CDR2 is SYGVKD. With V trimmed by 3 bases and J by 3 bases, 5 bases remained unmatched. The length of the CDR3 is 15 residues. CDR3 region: CAISESSGSIYEQYF. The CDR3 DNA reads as TGTGCCATCAGTGAATCTAGCGGGAGTATCTACGAGCAGTACTTC.

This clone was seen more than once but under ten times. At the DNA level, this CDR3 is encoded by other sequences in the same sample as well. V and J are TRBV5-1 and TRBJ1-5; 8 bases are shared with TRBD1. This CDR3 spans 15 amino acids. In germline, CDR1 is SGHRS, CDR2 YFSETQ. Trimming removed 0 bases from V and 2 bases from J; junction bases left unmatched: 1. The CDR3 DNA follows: TGCGCCAGCAGCTTGGAGGGACAGGGCAATCAGCCCCAGCATTTT. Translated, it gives CASSLEGQGNQPQHF. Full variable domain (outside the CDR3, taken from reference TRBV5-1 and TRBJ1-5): KAGVTQTPRYLIKTRGQQVTLSCSPISGHRSVSWYQQTPGQGLQFLFEYFSETQRNKGNFPGRFSGRQFSNSRSEMNVSTLELGDSALYLCASSLEGQGNQPQHFGDGTRLSIL.

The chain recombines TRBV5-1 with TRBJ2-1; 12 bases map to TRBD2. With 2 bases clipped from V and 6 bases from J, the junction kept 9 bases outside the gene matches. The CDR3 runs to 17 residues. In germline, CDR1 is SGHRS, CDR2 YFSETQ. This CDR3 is CASSFRLAGVQRNEQFF. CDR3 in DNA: TGCGCCAGCAGCTTTAGACTAGCGGGAGTTCAGCGCAATGAGCAGTTCTTC.

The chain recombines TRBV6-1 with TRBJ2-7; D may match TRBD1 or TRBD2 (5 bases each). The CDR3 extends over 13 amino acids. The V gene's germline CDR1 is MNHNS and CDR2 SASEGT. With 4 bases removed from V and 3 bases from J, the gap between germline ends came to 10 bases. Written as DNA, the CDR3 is TGTGCCAGCAGTGGGGGGACCCGCTACGAGCAGTACTTC. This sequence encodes CASSGGTRYEQYF.

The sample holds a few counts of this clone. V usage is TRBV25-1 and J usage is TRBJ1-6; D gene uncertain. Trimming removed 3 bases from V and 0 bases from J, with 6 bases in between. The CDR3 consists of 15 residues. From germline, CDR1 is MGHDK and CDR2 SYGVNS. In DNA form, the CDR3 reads TGTGCCAGCAGTGAGGGGAGCTCCTATAATTCACCCCTCCACTTT. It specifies CASSEGSSYNSPLHF.

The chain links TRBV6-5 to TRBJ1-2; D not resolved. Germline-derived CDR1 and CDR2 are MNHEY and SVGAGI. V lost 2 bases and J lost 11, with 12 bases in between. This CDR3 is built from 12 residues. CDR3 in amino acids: CASSYDRHDYTF. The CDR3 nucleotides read TGTGCCAGCAGTTACGATAGACACGATTACACCTTC.

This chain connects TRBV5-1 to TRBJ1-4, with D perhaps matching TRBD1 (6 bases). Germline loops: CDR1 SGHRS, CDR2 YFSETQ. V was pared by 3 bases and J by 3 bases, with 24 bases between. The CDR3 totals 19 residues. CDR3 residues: CASSYSGGGRVGSNEKLFF. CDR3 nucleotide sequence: TGCGCCAGCAGCTACTCCGGTGGGGGCAGAGTGGGGTCTAATGAAAAACTGTTTTTT.

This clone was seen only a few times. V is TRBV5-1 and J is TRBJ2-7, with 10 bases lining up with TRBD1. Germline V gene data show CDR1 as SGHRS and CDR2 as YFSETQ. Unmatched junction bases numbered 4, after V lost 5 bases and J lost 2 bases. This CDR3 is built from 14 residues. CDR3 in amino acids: CASSVGQGAYEQYF. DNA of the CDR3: TGCGCCAGCAGTGTAGGACAGGGGGCCTACGAGCAGTACTTC.

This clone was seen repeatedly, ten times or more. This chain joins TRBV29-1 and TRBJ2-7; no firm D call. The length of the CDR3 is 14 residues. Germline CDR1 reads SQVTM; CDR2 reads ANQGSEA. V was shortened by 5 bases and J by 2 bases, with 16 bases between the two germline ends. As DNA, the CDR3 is TGCAGCGTTATCCCTGGAGACAAGCCCTACGAGCAGTACTTC. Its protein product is CSVIPGDKPYEQYF.

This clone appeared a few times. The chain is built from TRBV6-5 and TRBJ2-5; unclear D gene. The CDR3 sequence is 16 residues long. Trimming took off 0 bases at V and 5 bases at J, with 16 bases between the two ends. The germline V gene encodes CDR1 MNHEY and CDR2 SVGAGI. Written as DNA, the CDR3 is TGTGCCAGCAGTTACTCGTGGAGAAAGGGTTTGGAGACCCAGTACTTC. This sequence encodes CASSYSWRKGLETQYF.

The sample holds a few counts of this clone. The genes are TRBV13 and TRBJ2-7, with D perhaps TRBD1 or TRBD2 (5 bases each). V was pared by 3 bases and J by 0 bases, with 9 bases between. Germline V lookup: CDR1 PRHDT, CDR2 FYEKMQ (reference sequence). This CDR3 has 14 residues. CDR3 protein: CASSLRGLSYEQYF. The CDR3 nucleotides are TGTGCCAGCAGCTTGAGGGGCCTCTCCTACGAGCAGTACTTC.

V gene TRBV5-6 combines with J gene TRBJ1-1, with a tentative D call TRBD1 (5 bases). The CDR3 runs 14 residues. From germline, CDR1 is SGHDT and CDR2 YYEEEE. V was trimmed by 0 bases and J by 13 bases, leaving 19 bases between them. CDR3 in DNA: TGTGCCAGCAGCTTGGGTAGGACAAGGGCCTGGGTTTTCTTT. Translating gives CASSLGRTRAWVFF.

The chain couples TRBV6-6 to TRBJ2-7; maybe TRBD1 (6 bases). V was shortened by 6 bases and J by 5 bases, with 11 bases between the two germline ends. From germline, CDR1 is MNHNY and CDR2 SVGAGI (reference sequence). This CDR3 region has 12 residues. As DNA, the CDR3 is TGTGCCAGCAGCTACAGGGTCCACGAGCAGTACTTC. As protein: CASSYRVHEQYF.

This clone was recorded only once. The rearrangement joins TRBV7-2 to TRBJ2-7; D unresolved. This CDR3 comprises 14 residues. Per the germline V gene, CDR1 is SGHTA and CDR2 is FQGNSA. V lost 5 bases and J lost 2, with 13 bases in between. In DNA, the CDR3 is TGTGCCAGCAGCCCACCCTTACGACCCTACGAGCAGTACTTC. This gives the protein CASSPPLRPYEQYF.

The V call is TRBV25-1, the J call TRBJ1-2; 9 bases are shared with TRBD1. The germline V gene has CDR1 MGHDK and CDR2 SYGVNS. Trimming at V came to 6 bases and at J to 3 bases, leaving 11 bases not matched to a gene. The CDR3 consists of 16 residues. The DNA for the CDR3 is TGTGCCAGCAGCCCCGACAGGGGGTTGTTTGACTATGGCTACACCTTC. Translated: CASSPDRGLFDYGYTF.

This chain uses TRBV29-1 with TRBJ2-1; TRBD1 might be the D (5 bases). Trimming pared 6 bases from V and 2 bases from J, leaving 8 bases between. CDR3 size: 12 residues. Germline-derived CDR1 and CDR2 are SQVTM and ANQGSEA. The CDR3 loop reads CSVKDTYNEQFF. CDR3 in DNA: TGCAGCGTCAAGGACACCTACAATGAGCAGTTCTTC.

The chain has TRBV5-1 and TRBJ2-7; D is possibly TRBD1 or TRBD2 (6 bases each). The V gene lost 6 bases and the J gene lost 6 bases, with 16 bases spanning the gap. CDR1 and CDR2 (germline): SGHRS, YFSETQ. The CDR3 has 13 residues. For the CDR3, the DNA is TGCGCCAGCACCCCATCGGGGGCGGCCGAGCAGTACTTC. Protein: CASTPSGAAEQYF. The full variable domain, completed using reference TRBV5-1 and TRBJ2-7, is KAGVTQTPRYLIKTRGQQVTLSCSPISGHRSVSWYQQTPGQGLQFLFEYFSETQRNKGNFPGRFSGRQFSNSRSEMNVSTLELGDSALYLCASTPSGAAEQYFGPGTRLTVT.

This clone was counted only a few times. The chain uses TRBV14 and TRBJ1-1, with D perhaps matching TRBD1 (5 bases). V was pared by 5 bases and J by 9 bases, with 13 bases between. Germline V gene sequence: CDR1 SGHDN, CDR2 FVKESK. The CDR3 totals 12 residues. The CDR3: CASSAGPTKAFF. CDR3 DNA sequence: TGTGCCAGCAGCGCGGGACCAACCAAAGCTTTCTTT.

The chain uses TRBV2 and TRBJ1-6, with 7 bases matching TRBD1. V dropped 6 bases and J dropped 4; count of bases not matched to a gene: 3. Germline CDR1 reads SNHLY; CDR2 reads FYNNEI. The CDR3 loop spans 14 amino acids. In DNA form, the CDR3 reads TGTGCCAGCAGGGGGACAGAATATAATTCACCCCTCCACTTT. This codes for CASRGTEYNSPLHF.

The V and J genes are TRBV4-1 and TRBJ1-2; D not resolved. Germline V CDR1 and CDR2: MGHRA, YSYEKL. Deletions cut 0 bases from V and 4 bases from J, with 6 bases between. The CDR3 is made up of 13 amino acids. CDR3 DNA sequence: TGCGCCAGCAGCCAAGATCACAGCTATGGCTACACCTTC. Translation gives CASSQDHSYGYTF.